This T cell receptor (beta chain) was identified during a study of shared clonotypes between healthy human individuals. Overall study: Aged between 18 and 49, the donors were a couple of women and three men. The plates for each donor numbered three CD4 naive, three CD4 memory, two CD8 naive and one CD8 memory. Study outcomes and limitations: The represented genetic and exposure-history diversity was limited by the small number of donors.

The germline gives CDR1 MNHEY, CDR2 SMNVEV (reference sequence). The V end was cut by 7 bases, the J end by 0 bases, with 21 bases between. The CDR3 runs to 17 residues. Evenly divided among several immunoSEQ plates was the genomic DNA of each subset. Clones were sequenced by immunoSEQ multiplex PCR, and TCRdb holds only the in-frame ones, with some missing. The repertoire has over 2,000,000 clones, just under 95% of them found once; the top ten carry more than 1.5%. The naive CD8 fraction comprised CD45RO-negative cells positively selected for CCR7 and excluded terminally differentiated effector memory CD45RA+ cells. Concerning this clone: What it recognizes is unknown.

This chain connects TRBV27 to TRBJ1-1, with D tentatively TRBD1 (5 bases). The sample was naive CD8+ T cells from PBMCs. The receptor comes from a young man in good health. Some clones in this sample may be carry-over from other donors' samples. CDR3 nucleotide sequence: TGTGCCAGCAAGGAGATCGACAGAGGGATAATGAACACTGAAGCTTTCTTT. It specifies CASKEIDRGIMNTEAFF.